Below are 18 T cell receptor beta chains sequenced from a single sample in a study of blood T cell repertoires in COVID-19. TCRdb's copy holds only in-frame clones and misses some; the assay was immunoSEQ multiplex PCR. The repertoire includes some 230,000 clones, 70% to 90% of them detected once, and 2% to 2.5% sits in the top ten. The sequenced material came from peripheral blood. The receptors derive from a man aged 25-40 years who had recovered from COVID-19.

Written as DNA, the CDR3 is TGCGCCAGCAGCCAAGATTGGTCAGGGGAGAACACTGAAGCTTTCTTT. Its translation: CASSQDWSGENTEAFF. The rearrangement joins TRBV4-3 to TRBJ1-1, with D perhaps TRBD1 (6 bases). In germline, CDR1 is LGHNA, CDR2 YSLEER. The V end was cut by 0 bases, the J end by 1 base, with 12 bases between. CDR3 size: 16 residues.

This sequence joins TRBV5-1 and TRBJ1-3, with 11 bases fitting TRBD1. Trimming took 4 bases from V and 0 from J; bases not matched to a gene: 6. Per germline, CDR1 SGHRS and CDR2 YFSETQ. The CDR3 extends over 17 amino acids. This chain's CDR3 is CASSPRTGGTSGNTIYF. In nucleotides, the CDR3 is TGCGCCAGCAGCCCACGGACAGGGGGCACCTCTGGAAACACCATATATTTT.

The chain carries TRBV10-2 and TRBJ1-3, with 8 nucleotides matching TRBD1. Germline V gene lookup returns CDR1 WSHSY and CDR2 SAAADI. The CDR3 covers 14 residues. V lost 7 bases, J lost 4 bases, and 6 bases stayed unmatched. The CDR3 DNA sequence: TGCGCCAGCAAGCGACAGGGGCGGGGAAACACCATATATTTT. This translates into CASKRQGRGNTIYF.

This clone was seen at least ten times. The chain is built from TRBV4-2 and TRBJ2-5; 11 bases are shared with TRBD2. Trimming removed 6 bases from V and 1 base from J; junction bases left unmatched: 4. The CDR3 runs 15 residues. Per germline, CDR1 LGHNA and CDR2 YNFKEQ. CDR3 residues: CASSPSGGPQETQYF. The DNA of the CDR3 is TGTGCCAGCAGTCCTAGCGGGGGGCCCCAAGAGACCCAGTACTTC.

The chain combines TRBV5-1 with TRBJ1-5; D is possibly TRBD1 (5 bases). Germline V gene data show CDR1 as SGHRS and CDR2 as YFSETQ. V was clipped by 0 bases and J by 2 bases, with 12 bases between them. CDR3 length equals 16 residues. The CDR3, as DNA: TGCGCCAGCAGCTTGGAGGCAGGGAATGGCAATCAGCCCCAGCATTTT. Translating gives CASSLEAGNGNQPQHF.

The chain uses TRBV10-2 and TRBJ1-6, with TRBD1 as a possible D gene (6 bases). Germline V gene lookup returns CDR1 WSHSY and CDR2 SAAADI. V shed 2 bases and J shed 7 bases, with 12 bases lying between them. This CDR3 is 15 amino acids long. Here the CDR3 DNA reads TGCGCCAGCAGTGAGGGACAGCCATACAATTCACCCCTCCACTTT. Translating gives CASSEGQPYNSPLHF.

The V call is TRBV5-8, the J call TRBJ1-5; 8 bases are a match to TRBD1. The V gene's germline CDR1 is SGHTS and CDR2 YDEGEE. V trimming: 4 bases; J trimming: 3 bases; junction bases outside the gene matches: 6. CDR3 length: 15 amino acids. CDR3 residues: CASSLTGANNQPQHF. Here the CDR3 DNA reads TGTGCCAGCAGCCTGACAGGGGCTAACAATCAGCCCCAGCATTTT.

The chain couples TRBV18 to TRBJ1-5; the D is unclear. Germline V gene sequence: CDR1 KGHSH, CDR2 LQKENI. The CDR3 loop spans 14 amino acids. V gave up 2 bases and J gave up 3 bases, with 8 bases separating them. The CDR3 here is CASSPGGFNQPQHF. The CDR3 DNA is TGTGCCAGCTCACCAGGAGGGTTCAATCAGCCCCAGCATTTT.

This chain joins TRBV5-5 and TRBJ2-3, with TRBD1 identical over 7 bases. The length of the CDR3 is 16 residues. Germline lookup yields CDR1 SGHKS and CDR2 YYEKEE (reference sequence). J was trimmed by 1 base and V by 3 bases; bases with no gene match: 8. CDR3 in DNA: TGTGCCAGCAGCTCTGAGAGGACAGGCCGCACAGATACGCAGTATTTT. Its protein is CASSSERTGRTDTQYF.

V gene TRBV19 combines with J gene TRBJ1-1, with 7 bases aligning to TRBD1. V shed 3 bases, J shed 4 bases, and the junction held 5 bases outside the gene matches. The CDR3 totals 14 residues. Germline values: CDR1 LNHDA, CDR2 SQIVND (reference sequence). In DNA form, the CDR3 reads TGTGCCAGTAGTATTACAGGGGCTGGCACTGAAGCTTTCTTT. Translation: CASSITGAGTEAFF.

The chain couples TRBV6-5 to TRBJ1-2; D may be TRBD1 (5 bases). Trimming took off 6 bases at V and 8 bases at J, with 19 bases between the two ends. Looked up from germline, CDR1 is MNHEY and CDR2 is SVGAGI. The CDR3 consists of 14 residues. CDR3 region: CASRRMTVGGGYTF. The CDR3 coding sequence is TGTGCCAGCAGGAGGATGACGGTCGGGGGGGGCTACACCTTC.

The DNA of the CDR3 is TGTGCCTGGAGTGCACCCGGAGGGGGCCCCACCCGAGGGATGCCCCAGCATTTT. Translated: CAWSAPGGGPTRGMPQHF. The chain carries TRBV30 and TRBJ1-5; 7 bases fit TRBD1. V lost 1 base and J lost 9; bases outside the gene matches: 21. Germline V gene data show CDR1 as GTSNPN and CDR2 as SVGIG (reference sequence). The CDR3 loop spans 18 amino acids.

This chain uses TRBV19 with TRBJ2-1; weak D call: TRBD1 (5 bases). The length of the CDR3 is 15 residues. Between the trimmed V and J ends, which lost 6 bases and 0 bases, there was a span of 12 bases. Germline CDR1 and CDR2: LNHDA and SQIVND (reference sequence). CDR3 region: CASSTTASSYNEQFF. In DNA, the CDR3 is TGTGCCAGTAGCACGACAGCCAGCTCCTACAATGAGCAGTTCTTC.

The CDR3: CASSLASGGSTDTQYF. DNA for the CDR3: TGTGCCAGCAGCTTAGCCAGCGGGGGAAGCACAGATACGCAGTATTTT. The chain is built from TRBV11-2 and TRBJ2-3, with TRBD2 matching 8 bases. Germline-derived CDR1 and CDR2 are SGHAT and FQNNGV. The trim removed 1 base at V and 0 bases at J, leaving 3 bases unmatched. The CDR3 sequence is 16 residues long.

V and J are TRBV19 and TRBJ1-6, with D maybe TRBD1 (6 bases). The germline V and J ends were trimmed by 4 bases and 9 bases, with 16 bases remaining between them. CDR1 LNHDA and CDR2 SQIVND come from the germline V gene (reference sequence). The CDR3 consists of 15 residues. This CDR3 is CASSNGRGKFSPLHF. The CDR3 DNA is TGTGCCAGTAGTAATGGCAGGGGAAAGTTTTCACCCCTCCACTTT.

V is TRBV10-1 and J is TRBJ2-5; no definite D call. Looked up from germline, CDR1 is WNHNN and CDR2 is SYGVQD (reference sequence). This CDR3 is built from 12 residues. V lost 0 bases and J 5 bases, leaving 4 bases between the germline ends. For the CDR3, the DNA is TGCGCCAGCAGTGAGTCCGGGGAGACCCAGTACTTC. Protein product: CASSESGETQYF.

The chain carries TRBV7-9 and TRBJ2-1, with a possible D match to TRBD2 (7 bases). The V gene's germline CDR1 is SEHNR and CDR2 FQNEAQ (reference sequence). Trimming shortened V by 7 bases and J by 7 bases, and 17 bases separated the two germline ends. The CDR3 is made up of 14 amino acids. The CDR3 sequence is CASTDPGGQNEQFF. The CDR3 coding sequence is TGTGCCAGCACCGATCCGGGGGGCCAGAATGAGCAGTTCTTC.

A single count supports this clone. V is TRBV5-1 and J is TRBJ2-1; 7 nucleotides line up with TRBD2. V was clipped by 1 base and J by 6 bases; unmatched bases: 7. CDR1 SGHRS and CDR2 YFSETQ come from the germline V gene. The CDR3 spans 15 residues. In nucleotides, the CDR3 is TGCGCCAGCAGCTTGACGGGGGGATTTGGCAATGAGCAGTTCTTC. Amino acids: CASSLTGGFGNEQFF. The complete variable domain, with remaining parts taken from reference TRBV5-1 and TRBJ2-1, reads KAGVTQTPRYLIKTRGQQVTLSCSPISGHRSVSWYQQTPGQGLQFLFEYFSETQRNKGNFPGRFSGRQFSNSRSEMNVSTLELGDSALYLCASSLTGGFGNEQFFGPGTRLTVL.